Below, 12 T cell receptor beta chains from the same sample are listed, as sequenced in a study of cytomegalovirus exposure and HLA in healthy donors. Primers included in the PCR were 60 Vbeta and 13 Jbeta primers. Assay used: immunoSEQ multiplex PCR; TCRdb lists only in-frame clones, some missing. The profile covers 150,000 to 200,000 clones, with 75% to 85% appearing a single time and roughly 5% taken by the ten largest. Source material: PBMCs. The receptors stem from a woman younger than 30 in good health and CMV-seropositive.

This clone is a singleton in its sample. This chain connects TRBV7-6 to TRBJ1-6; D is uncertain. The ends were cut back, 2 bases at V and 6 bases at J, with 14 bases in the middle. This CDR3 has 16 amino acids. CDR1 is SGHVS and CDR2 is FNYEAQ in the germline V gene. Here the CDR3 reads CASSLLGETRNSPLHF. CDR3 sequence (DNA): TGTGCCAGCAGCTTACTCGGGGAAACCCGTAATTCACCCCTCCACTTT. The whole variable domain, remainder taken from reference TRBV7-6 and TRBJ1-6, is GAGVSQSPRYKVTKRGQDVALRCDPISGHVSLYWYRQALGQGPEFLTYFNYEAQQDKSGLPNDRFSAERPEGSISTLTIQRTEQRDSAMYRCASSLLGETRNSPLHFGNGTRLTVT.

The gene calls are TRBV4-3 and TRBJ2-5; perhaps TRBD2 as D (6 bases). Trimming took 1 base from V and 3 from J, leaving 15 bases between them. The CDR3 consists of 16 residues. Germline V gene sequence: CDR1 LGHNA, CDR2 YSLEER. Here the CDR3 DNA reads TGCGCCAGCAGCCAAGTAGTGTTGGGCGGGGAAGAGACCCAGTACTTC. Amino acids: CASSQVVLGGEETQYF.

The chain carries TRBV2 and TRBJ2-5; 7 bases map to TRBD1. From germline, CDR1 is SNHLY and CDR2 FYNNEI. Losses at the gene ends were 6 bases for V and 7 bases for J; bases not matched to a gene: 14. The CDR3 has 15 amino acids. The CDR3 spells CASSTRDSHVGTQYF. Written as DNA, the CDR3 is TGTGCCAGCAGCACCAGGGACAGTCACGTCGGGACCCAGTACTTC.

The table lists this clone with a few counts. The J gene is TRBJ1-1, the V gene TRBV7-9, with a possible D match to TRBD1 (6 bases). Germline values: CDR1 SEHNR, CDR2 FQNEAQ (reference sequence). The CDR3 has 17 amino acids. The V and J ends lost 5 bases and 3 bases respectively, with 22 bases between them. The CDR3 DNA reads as TGTGCCAGCAGCAACCCCCGTGGGGGCGAGGGGGACACTGAAGCTTTCTTT. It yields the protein CASSNPRGGEGDTEAFF.

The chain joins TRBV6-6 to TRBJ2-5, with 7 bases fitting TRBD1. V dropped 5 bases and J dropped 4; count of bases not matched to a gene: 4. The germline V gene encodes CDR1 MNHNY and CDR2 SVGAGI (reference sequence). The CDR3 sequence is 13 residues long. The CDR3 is CASSRDSRETQYF. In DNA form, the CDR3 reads TGTGCCAGCAGTCGGGACAGTCGAGAGACCCAGTACTTC.

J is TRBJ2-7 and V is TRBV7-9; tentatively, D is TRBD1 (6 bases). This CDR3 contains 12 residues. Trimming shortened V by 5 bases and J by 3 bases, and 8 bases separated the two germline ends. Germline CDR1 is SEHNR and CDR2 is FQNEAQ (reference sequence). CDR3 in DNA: TGTGCCAGCAGCCAACAGGGCTACGAGCAGTACTTC. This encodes CASSQQGYEQYF.

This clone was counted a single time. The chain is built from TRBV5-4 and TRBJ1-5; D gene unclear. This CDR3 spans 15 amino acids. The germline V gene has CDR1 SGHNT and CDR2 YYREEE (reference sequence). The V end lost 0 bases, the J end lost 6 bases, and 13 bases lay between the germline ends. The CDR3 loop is CASSLGRGEGQPQHF. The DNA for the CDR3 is TGTGCCAGCAGCTTGGGTCGGGGTGAAGGTCAGCCCCAGCATTTT.

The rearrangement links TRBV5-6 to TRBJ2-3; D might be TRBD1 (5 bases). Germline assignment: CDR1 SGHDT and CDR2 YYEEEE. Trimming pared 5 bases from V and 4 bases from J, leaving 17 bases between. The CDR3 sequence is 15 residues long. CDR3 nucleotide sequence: TGTGCCAGCAGTCGACAGTCAGACACCTCAGATACGCAGTATTTT. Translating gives CASSRQSDTSDTQYF. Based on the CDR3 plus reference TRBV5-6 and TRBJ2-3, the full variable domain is DAGVTQSPTHLIKTRGQQVTLRCSPKSGHDTVSWYQQALGQGPQFIFQYYEEEERQRGNFPDRFSGHQFPNYSSELNVNALLLGDSALYLCASSRQSDTSDTQYFGPGTRLTVL.

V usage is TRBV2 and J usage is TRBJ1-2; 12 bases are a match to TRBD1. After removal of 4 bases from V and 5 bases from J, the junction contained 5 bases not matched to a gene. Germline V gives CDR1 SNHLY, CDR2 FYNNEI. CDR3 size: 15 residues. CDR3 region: CASSGGQGAFYGYTF. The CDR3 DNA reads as TGTGCCAGCAGTGGGGGACAGGGGGCTTTTTATGGCTACACCTTC.

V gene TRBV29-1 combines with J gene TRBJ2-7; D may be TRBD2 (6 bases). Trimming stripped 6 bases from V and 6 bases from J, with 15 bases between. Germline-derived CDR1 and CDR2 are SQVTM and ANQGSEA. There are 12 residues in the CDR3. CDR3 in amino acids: CSVKWQGGEQYF. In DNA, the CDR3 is TGCAGCGTGAAGTGGCAGGGAGGCGAGCAGTACTTC.

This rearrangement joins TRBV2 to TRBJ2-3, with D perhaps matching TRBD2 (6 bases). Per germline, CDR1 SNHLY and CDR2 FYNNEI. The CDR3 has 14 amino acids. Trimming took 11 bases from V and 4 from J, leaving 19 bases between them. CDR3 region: CACPAGGTSDTQYF. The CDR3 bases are TGTGCCTGCCCAGCCGGAGGGACCTCAGATACGCAGTATTTT.

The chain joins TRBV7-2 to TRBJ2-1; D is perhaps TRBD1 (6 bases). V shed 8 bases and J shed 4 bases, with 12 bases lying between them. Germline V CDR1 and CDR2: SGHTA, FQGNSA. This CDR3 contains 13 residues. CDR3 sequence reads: CASAGTLYNEQFF. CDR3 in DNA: TGTGCCAGCGCCGGGACACTTTACAATGAGCAGTTCTTC.